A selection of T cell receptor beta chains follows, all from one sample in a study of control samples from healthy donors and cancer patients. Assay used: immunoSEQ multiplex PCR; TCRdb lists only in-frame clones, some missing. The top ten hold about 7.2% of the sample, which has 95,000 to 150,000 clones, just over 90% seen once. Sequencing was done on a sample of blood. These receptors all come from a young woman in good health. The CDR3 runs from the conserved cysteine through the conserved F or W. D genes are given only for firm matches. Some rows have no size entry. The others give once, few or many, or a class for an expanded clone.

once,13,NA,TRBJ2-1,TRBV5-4,TGTGCCAGCAGCCGAAACTCCTACAATGAGCAGTTCTTC,CASSRNSYNEQFF
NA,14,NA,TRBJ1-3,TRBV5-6,TGTGCCAGCAGCTCACTGTCGGGAGGAAACACCATATATTTT,CASSSLSGGNTIYF
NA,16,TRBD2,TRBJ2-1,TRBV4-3,TGCGCCAGCAGCCAAGGATCGGGACTAGCTTACAATGAGCAGTTCTTC,CASSQGSGLAYNEQFF
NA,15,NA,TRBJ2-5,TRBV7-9,TGTGCCAGCAGCTTAGGACTATTCGCTGAGGAGACCCAGTACTTC,CASSLGLFAEETQYF
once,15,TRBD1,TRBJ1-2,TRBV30,TGTGCCTGGAGTGCACTACTCCTCAGGGGGGGCGGCTACACCTTC,CAWSALLLRGGGYTF
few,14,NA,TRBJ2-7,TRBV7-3,TGTGCCAGCAGCCTCCAGGGTCACTACTACGAGCAGTACTTC,CASSLQGHYYEQYF
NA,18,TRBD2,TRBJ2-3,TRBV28,TGTGCCAGCAGTTCAGGACTAGCGGGGTGGAATAGGGGAGATACGCAGTATTTT,CASSSGLAGWNRGDTQYF
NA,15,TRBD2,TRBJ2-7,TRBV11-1,TGTGCCAGCAGCTCCGAAGTAGCGGGAGTAAACGAGCAGTACTTC,CASSSEVAGVNEQYF
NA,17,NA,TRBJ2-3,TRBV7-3,TGTGCCAGCAGCTTAGTCCCTGGAAATCCTAGCACAGATACGCAGTATTTT,CASSLVPGNPSTDTQYF
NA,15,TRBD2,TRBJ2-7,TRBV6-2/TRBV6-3,TGTGCCAGCAGTTACCTCCCTAGCGGGAGCTACGAGCAGTACTTC,CASSYLPSGSYEQYF
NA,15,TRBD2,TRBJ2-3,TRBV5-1,TGCGCCAGCAGCTTGGTGGGGGGGACCGAAGATACGCAGTATTTT,CASSLVGGTEDTQYF
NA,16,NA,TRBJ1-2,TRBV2,TGTGCCAGCTCAAGACTCCCCGGGCAGGGCTCCCGTGGCTACACCTTC,CASSRLPGQGSRGYTF
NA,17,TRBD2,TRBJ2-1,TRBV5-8,TGTGCCAGCAGCTTGGGACCGAGCGGGAGGGCCTACAATGAGCAGTTCTTC,CASSLGPSGRAYNEQFF
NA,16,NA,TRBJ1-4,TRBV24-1,TGTGCCACCAGTGCCCGTGGACGGGCAACTAATGAAAAACTGTTTTTT,CATSARGRATNEKLFF
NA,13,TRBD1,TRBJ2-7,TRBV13,TGTGCCAGCGGCACTACAGGGGACTACGAGCAGTACTTC,CASGTTGDYEQYF
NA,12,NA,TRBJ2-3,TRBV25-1,TGTGCCAGCAGGGCCAATCCAGATACGCAGTATTTT,CASRANPDTQYF
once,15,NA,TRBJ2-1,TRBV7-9,TGTGCCAGCAGCAACCGGGACACCTCCCGAAATGAGCAGTTCTTC,CASSNRDTSRNEQFF
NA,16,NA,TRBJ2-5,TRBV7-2,TGTGCCAGCAGCTTAAATGCCCGGAGGGGTATGGAGACCCAGTACTTC,CASSLNARRGMETQYF
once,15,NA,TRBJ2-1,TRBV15,TGTGCCACCAGCAGAGAAGGGGGCTCCTACAATGAGCAGTTCTTC,CATSREGGSYNEQFF
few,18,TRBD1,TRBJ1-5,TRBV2,TGTGCCAGCAGTGAAACCCAGACAGGGTTGGAGAGCAATCAGCCCCAGCATTTT,CASSETQTGLESNQPQHF
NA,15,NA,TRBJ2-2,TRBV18,TGTGCCAGCTCACCGGCGCCGGACGGAGGCGGGGAGCTGTTTTTT,CASSPAPDGGGELFF
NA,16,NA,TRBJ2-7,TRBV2,TGTGCCAGCAGTGAAGCGGATCTAGCTACCTCCTACGAGCAGTACTTC,CASSEADLATSYEQYF
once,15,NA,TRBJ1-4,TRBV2,TGTGCCAGCAGTGCCACAGGGATGCCTAATGAAAAACTGTTTTTT,CASSATGMPNEKLFF
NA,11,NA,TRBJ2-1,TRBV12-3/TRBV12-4,TGTGCCAGCAGTTTAGGCAATGAGCAGTTCTTC,CASSLGNEQFF
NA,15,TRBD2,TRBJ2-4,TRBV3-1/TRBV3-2,TGTGCCAGCAGCCAAGAGATGGGACTACTAGACATTCAGTACTTC,CASSQEMGLLDIQYF
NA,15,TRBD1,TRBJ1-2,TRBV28,TGTGCCAGCAGCGCACCCAGGGGGGGTAACTATGGCTACACCTTC,CASSAPRGGNYGYTF
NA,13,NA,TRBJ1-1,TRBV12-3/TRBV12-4,TGTGCCAGCAGTTTCGGGGGGAACACTGAAGCTTTCTTT,CASSFGGNTEAFF
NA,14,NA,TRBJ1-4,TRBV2,TGTGCCAGCAGTAAGACGGGGGGTCCTGAAAAACTGTTTTTT,CASSKTGGPEKLFF
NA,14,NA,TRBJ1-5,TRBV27,TGTGCCAGCAGTTTAGGCAGCAACGATCAGCCCCAGCATTTT,CASSLGSNDQPQHF
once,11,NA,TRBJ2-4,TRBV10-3,TGTGCCATCAGTGTTGGCAGCATTCAGTACTTC,CAISVGSIQYF
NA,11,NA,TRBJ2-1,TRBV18,TGTGCCAGCTCACCAGGGTTCGAGCAGTTCTTC,CASSPGFEQFF
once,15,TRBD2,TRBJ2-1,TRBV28,TGTGCCAGCAGCGGGACTAGCGGGAGGTACAATGAGCAGTTCTTC,CASSGTSGRYNEQFF
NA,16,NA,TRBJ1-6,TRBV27,TGTGCCAGCAGTCCCTTCAGGAGCTCCTATAATTCACCCCTCCACTTT,CASSPFRSSYNSPLHF
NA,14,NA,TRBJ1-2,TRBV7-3,TGTGCCAGCAGCTTAACCCGAGAAGACTATGGCTACACCTTC,CASSLTREDYGYTF
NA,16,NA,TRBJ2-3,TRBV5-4,TGTGCCAGCAGCTTGGACGCCGGGTGGGGGCTAGATACGCAGTATTTT,CASSLDAGWGLDTQYF
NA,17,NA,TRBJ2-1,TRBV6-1,TGTGCCAGCAGTGAATTACCTTCAGGGTCCTCCTACAATGAGCAGTTCTTC,CASSELPSGSSYNEQFF
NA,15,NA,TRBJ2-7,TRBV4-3,TGCGCCAGCAGCCGAACGGCGGCCAGTCCCTACGAGCAGTACTTC,CASSRTAASPYEQYF
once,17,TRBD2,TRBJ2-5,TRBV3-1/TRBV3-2,TGTGCCAGCAGCCAAGATAATGTAAGCGGGGGAAAAGAGACCCAGTACTTC,CASSQDNVSGGKETQYF
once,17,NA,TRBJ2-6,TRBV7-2,TGTGCCAGCAGCTTAGCCGCCCTTACCTCTGGGGCCAACGTCCTGACTTTC,CASSLAALTSGANVLTF
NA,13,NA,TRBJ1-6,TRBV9,TGTGCCAGCAGCGTAGGGGGTGGTTCACCCCTCCACTTT,CASSVGGGSPLHF
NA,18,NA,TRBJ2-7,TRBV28,TGTGCCAGCAGTTCGCCAAAACCACCGGGACAGCGGGATTACGAGCAGTACTTC,CASSSPKPPGQRDYEQYF
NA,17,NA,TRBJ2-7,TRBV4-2,TGTGCCAGCAGCCAAGAATATAAAGGAGATGGCAGCTACGAGCAGTACTTC,CASSQEYKGDGSYEQYF